What follows are 12 T cell receptor beta chains derived from one specimen sequenced in a study of STAT5B mutations in CD4+ large granular lymphocyte leukemia (dated by TCRdb to about 2022). The library relied on the immunoSEQ multiplex PCR assay. TCRdb took over this immuneACCESS table, retaining in-frame rearrangements with V and J assigned. Such tables are incomplete; in checked studies, under half of the missing clones stem from an unresolved V gene, and the remainder is unexplained. This sample gives some 40,000 clones in total; approximately 85% of them show up just once. The ten biggest clones cover approximately 1.3% of the sample. Specimen: CD4+ T cells from blood buffy coats. All receptors come from a human donor in good health.

The CDR3 coding sequence is TGTGCCAGTAGTTCGGCAGGGGGTTTGGGTGGCTACACCTTC. Amino acid sequence: CASSSAGGLGGYTF. V usage is TRBV19 and J usage is TRBJ1-2, with 7 bases fitting TRBD1. Germline CDR1 and CDR2: LNHDA and SQIVND (reference sequence). The ends lost 5 bases at V and 7 bases at J; junction bases unmatched: 10. This CDR3 spans 14 amino acids.

V and J are TRBV11-1 and TRBJ1-1; no clear D. Germline V CDR1 and CDR2: SGHAT, FQDESV (reference sequence). The CDR3 is 14 residues long. V gave up 0 bases and J gave up 6 bases, with 11 bases separating them. In DNA form, the CDR3 reads TGTGCCAGCAGCTTAGCCCGAGGATGGTCTGAAGCTTTCTTT. Protein: CASSLARGWSEAFF.

This clone was observed once. CDR3 nucleotide sequence: TGTGCCAGCGGCAGGTGGAACACTGAAGCTTTCTTT. This sequence encodes CASGRWNTEAFF. The gene calls are TRBV27 and TRBJ1-1, with D hard to call. There are 12 residues in the CDR3. V was cut by 8 bases and J by 1 base, with 8 bases left in between. The germline gives CDR1 MNHEY, CDR2 SMNVEV (reference sequence).

This chain links TRBV19 with TRBJ2-7; the match to TRBD1 covers 9 bases. Germline CDR1 is LNHDA and CDR2 is SQIVND (reference sequence). The CDR3 is 14 residues long. The junction had 8 bases not matched to a gene; V was cut back by 4 bases and J by 7 bases. This CDR3 is CASSTDRGGREQYF. CDR3 DNA sequence: TGTGCCAGTAGTACGGACAGGGGAGGTAGGGAGCAGTACTTC.

The rearrangement uses TRBV27 and TRBJ2-1, with D perhaps TRBD1 (8 bases). This CDR3 is built from 22 residues. Trimming shortened V by 5 bases and J by 4 bases, and 36 bases separated the two germline ends. Germline V lookup: CDR1 MNHEY, CDR2 SMNVEV (reference sequence). CDR3 nucleotides: TGTGCCAGCAGTGCCTTCCTAGGGGACAGGCGCTTCAAGACTAGCCTTTACAATGAGCAGTTCTTC. This codes for CASSAFLGDRRFKTSLYNEQFF.

V usage is TRBV19 and J usage is TRBJ2-5; TRBD2 matches 10 bases. Germline CDR1 and CDR2: LNHDA and SQIVND (reference sequence). V lost 8 bases, J lost 4 bases, and 1 base stayed unmatched. This CDR3 spans 12 amino acids. CDR3 DNA: TGTGCCAGTCGACTAGCGGGAGAGACCCAGTACTTC. This translates into CASRLAGETQYF. The entire variable domain, with the rest obtained from reference TRBV19 and TRBJ2-5, is as follows: DGGITQSPKYLFRKEGQNVTLSCEQNLNHDAMYWYRQDPGQGLRLIYYSQIVNDFQKGDIAEGYSVSREKKESFPLTVTSAQKNPTAFYLCASRLAGETQYFGPGTRLLVL.

This clone was counted between two and nine times. The chain joins TRBV18 to TRBJ1-2; the match to TRBD1 covers 7 bases. The germline V gene encodes CDR1 KGHSH and CDR2 LQKENI. V was clipped by 0 bases and J by 4 bases; unmatched bases: 2. The length of the CDR3 is 14 residues. CDR3 sequence (DNA): TGTGCCAGCTCACCACCGACAGGGACCTATGGCTACACCTTC. Its protein is CASSPPTGTYGYTF.

This clone was seen once. V gene TRBV19 combines with J gene TRBJ2-1; D is possibly TRBD1 (6 bases). The CDR3 length is 18 residues. Germline V gene sequence: CDR1 LNHDA, CDR2 SQIVND (reference sequence). The germline V and J ends were trimmed by 0 bases and 1 base, with 16 bases remaining between them. Here the CDR3 DNA reads TGTGCCAGTAGTATAGATGCCCCATCGGGGACATCCTACAATGAGCAGTTCTTC. Encoded protein: CASSIDAPSGTSYNEQFF. The full variable domain, its missing parts supplied by reference TRBV19 and TRBJ2-1, is DGGITQSPKYLFRKEGQNVTLSCEQNLNHDAMYWYRQDPGQGLRLIYYSQIVNDFQKGDIAEGYSVSREKKESFPLTVTSAQKNPTAFYLCASSIDAPSGTSYNEQFFGPGTRLTVL.

This rearrangement joins TRBV19 to TRBJ1-4; weak D call: TRBD1 (6 bases). V lost 5 bases, J lost 10 bases, and 20 bases lay in between. CDR3 size: 15 residues. Germline V CDR1 and CDR2: LNHDA, SQIVND (reference sequence). Here the CDR3 reads CASSPRTGRTLKLFF. The CDR3 DNA is TGTGCCAGTAGTCCCAGAACAGGGAGAACTTTAAAACTGTTTTTT.

With regard to this clone: Other DNA sequences in the same sample also yield this CDR3. The chain combines TRBV19 with TRBJ1-1, with 8 positions matching TRBD1. Germline-derived CDR1 and CDR2 are LNHDA and SQIVND (reference sequence). The CDR3 spans 13 residues. The trim removed 6 bases at V and 5 bases at J, leaving 5 bases unmatched. The CDR3 DNA is TGTGCCAGTAGGTTACAGGGGGGAACTGAAGCTTTCTTT. This encodes CASRLQGGTEAFF.

This clone was seen only once. This chain uses TRBV25-1 with TRBJ2-3, with D tentatively TRBD1 or TRBD2 (5 bases each). The CDR3 runs to 13 residues. Germline CDR1 is MGHDK and CDR2 is SYGVNS. Between the trimmed V and J ends, which lost 10 bases and 2 bases, there was a span of 13 bases. CDR3 in DNA: TGTGCCACCTCGGGACGGACCACAGATACGCAGTATTTT. Its translation: CATSGRTTDTQYF.

This rearrangement joins TRBV7-9 to TRBJ1-5; 7 bases match TRBD1. The CDR3 runs 13 residues. V lost 2 bases and J lost 5; bases outside the gene matches: 0. Germline V CDR1 and CDR2: SEHNR, FQNEAQ (reference sequence). The CDR3, as DNA: TGTGCCAGCAGCTTAACAGGGGATCAGCCCCAGCATTTT. Translating it yields CASSLTGDQPQHF.